This TCR beta chain originates from a study of CD8 T cells in ankylosing spondylitis (TCRdb year 2017). Notes on the research overall: T cell receptor beta repertoires were profiled in healthy donors and ankylosing spondylitis patients so that disease-linked TCR variants could be found. The whole study cohort included some 100 healthy donors and 20 to 30 ankylosing spondylitis patients. Peripheral blood samples were taken, and synovial fluid was additionally collected from ankylosing spondylitis patients. What the study reported, not specific to this receptor: A TCR beta motif made up of under ten highly homologous amino acid variants appeared to be characteristic of blood from ankylosing spondylitis patients. Some TCR beta motif variants had previously been reported in synovial fluid and blood of reactive arthritis patients, which suggested common disease-initiation mechanisms. Significant enrichment of the disease-linked clones was reported in matched synovial fluid samples from ankylosing spondylitis patients. A CD8+ phenotype was shown by the disease-linked clones, which were found at relatively low frequencies in peripheral blood.

Sequencer: Illumina HiSeq 2500. Quantitative 5'-RACE with molecular barcodes was the method used to prepare the TCR beta libraries. In the paper's pipeline: A new computational method, built on a probabilistic model of VDJ rearrangement, was used to identify disease-linked TCR variants. TCRdb's own reprocessing of the public reads used fastp at Q25 and MiXCR and kept productive beta chains. Rows are unified per CDR3 protein, each entry keeping the most common DNA and genes. The V and J calls and clone size come from TCRdb's table, not from the authors' own analysis. The sample has under 250,000 distinct CDR3 sequences on record, roughly a tenth of them singletons. The top ten constitute 6% to 8.5% of the sample. Based on the germline V gene, the CDR1 and CDR2 sequences are SGHRS and YFSETQ. The junction shows trimming of 0 bases on V and 0 bases on J, plus 3 bases between the germline ends. Spanning cysteine to phenylalanine, the CDR3 consists of 13 amino acids. Only the CDR3 DNA stays, 39 bases, in frame from base 1.

This clonotype was detected ten times or more. The specificity of this receptor is unknown. The record has no base qualities; no much larger clone is one base away. The chain is assembled from TRBV5-1 and TRBJ1-1, with the identity of the D gene unclear. The sequenced sample consisted of blood, either unsorted or a sorted T cell fraction (not recorded which). The sequence derives from a male donor with ankylosing spondylitis or in good health (not recorded which). Here is the DNA: TGCGCCAGCAGCTTGGTTCTGAACACTGAAGCTTTCTTT. Translated, this is CASSLVLNTEAFF.